This record covers a single T cell receptor (beta chain). Antigen unknown. This specimen belongs to a study of memory CD4+ T cells and cytomegalovirus serostatus. The sort gate was single viable CD3+CD4+CD8-CD45RO+ cells for memory CD4+ T cells. Donors' CMV status reflects serum IgG against pp150, pp28, p38, p52. The germline V and J ends were trimmed by 3 bases and 2 bases, with 11 bases remaining between them. Germline-derived CDR1 and CDR2 are SGHRS and YFSETQ. The CDR3 runs 14 residues. Original methodology: After removing out-of-frame reads, 2,204,828 distinct TCRbeta sequences remained. This table comes from immunoSEQ multiplex PCR, and its TCRdb copy is limited to in-frame clones, with some not included. The DNA gave D and trimming, while V, J and clone size come from that table. Of about 50,000 clones detected, 65% to 85% appear once; the ten largest clones hold roughly 0.6%. Study-wide points: Suggested: most of the CMV-linked TCR signature lies in CD4+ memory cells. About 40% of the roughly 150 known CMV-associated TCRbeta sequences appeared in CD4+ memory.

This sequence originates from an adult in good health and CMV-seronegative. The sequenced sample was memory CD4+ T cells from blood. This chain links TRBV5-1 with TRBJ1-1; D gene uncertain. CDR3 protein: CASSYGVGNTEAFF. CDR3 nucleotide sequence: TGCGCCAGCAGCTATGGGGTGGGCAACACTGAAGCTTTCTTT.